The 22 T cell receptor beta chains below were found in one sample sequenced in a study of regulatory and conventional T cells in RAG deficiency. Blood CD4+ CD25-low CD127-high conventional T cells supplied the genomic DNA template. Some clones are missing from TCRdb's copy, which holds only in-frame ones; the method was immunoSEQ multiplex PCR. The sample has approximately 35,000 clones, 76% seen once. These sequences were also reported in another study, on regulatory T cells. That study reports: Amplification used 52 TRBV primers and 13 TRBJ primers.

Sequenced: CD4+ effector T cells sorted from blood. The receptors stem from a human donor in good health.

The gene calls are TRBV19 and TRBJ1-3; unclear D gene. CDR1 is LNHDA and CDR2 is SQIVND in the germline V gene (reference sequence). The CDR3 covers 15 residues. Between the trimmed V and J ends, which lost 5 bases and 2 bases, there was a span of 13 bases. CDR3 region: CASSQGPQAGNTIYF. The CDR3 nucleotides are TGTGCCAGTAGTCAAGGGCCCCAGGCTGGAAACACCATATATTTT.

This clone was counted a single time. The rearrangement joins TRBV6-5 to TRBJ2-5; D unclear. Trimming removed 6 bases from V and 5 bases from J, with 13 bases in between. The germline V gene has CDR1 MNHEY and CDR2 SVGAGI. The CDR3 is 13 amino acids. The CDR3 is CASSRPQVETQYF. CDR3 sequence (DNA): TGTGCCAGCAGCCGACCCCAGGTGGAGACCCAGTACTTC.

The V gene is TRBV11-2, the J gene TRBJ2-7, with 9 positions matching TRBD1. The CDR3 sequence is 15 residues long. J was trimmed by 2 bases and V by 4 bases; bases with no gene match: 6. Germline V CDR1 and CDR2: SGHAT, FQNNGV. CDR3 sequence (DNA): TGTGCCAGCAGCTCCTGGACAGGGGACCCCTACGAGCAGTACTTC. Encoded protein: CASSSWTGDPYEQYF. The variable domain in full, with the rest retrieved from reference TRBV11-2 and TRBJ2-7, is EAGVAQSPRYKIIEKRQSVAFWCNPISGHATLYWYQQILGQGPKLLIQFQNNGVVDDSQLPKDRFSAERLKGVDSTLKIQPAKLEDSAVYLCASSSWTGDPYEQYFGPGTRLTVT.

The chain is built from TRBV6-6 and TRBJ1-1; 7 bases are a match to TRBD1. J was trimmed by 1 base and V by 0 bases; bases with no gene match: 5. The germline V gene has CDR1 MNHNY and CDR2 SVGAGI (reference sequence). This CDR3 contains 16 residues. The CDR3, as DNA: TGTGCCAGCAGTTACTCGATGTCAGGGGGGAACACTGAAGCTTTCTTT. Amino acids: CASSYSMSGGNTEAFF.

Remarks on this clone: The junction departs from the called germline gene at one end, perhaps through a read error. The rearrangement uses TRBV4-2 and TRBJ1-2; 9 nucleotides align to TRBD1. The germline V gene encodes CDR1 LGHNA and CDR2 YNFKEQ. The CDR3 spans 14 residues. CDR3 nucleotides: TGTGCCAGCACCCAAGGACAGGGGAATTATGGCTACACCTTC. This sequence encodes CASTQGQGNYGYTF.

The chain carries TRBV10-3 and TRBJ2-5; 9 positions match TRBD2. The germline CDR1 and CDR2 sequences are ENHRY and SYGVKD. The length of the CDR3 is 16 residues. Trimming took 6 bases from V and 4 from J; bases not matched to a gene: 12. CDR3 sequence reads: CAIRTGDRAGGETQYF. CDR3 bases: TGTGCCATCAGAACCGGGGATCGAGCGGGGGGAGAGACCCAGTACTTC.

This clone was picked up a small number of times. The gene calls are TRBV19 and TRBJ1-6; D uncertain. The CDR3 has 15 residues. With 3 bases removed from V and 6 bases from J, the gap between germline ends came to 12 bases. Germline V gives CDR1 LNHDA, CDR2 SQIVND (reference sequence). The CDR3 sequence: CASSMFGGFNSPLHF. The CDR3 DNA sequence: TGTGCCAGTAGTATGTTCGGTGGCTTTAATTCACCCCTCCACTTT.

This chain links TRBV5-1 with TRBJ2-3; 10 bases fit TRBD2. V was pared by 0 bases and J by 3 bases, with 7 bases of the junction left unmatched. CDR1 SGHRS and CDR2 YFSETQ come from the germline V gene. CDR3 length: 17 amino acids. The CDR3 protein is CASSLVGSGGPTDTQYF. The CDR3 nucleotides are TGCGCCAGCAGCTTGGTGGGTAGCGGGGGGCCAACAGATACGCAGTATTTT.

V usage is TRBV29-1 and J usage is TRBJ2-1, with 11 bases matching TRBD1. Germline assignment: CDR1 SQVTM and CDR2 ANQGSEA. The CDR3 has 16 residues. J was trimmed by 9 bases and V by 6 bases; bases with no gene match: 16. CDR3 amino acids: CSVINSGQGARFEQFF. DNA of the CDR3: TGCAGCGTCATCAATTCCGGACAGGGGGCAAGGTTTGAGCAGTTCTTC.

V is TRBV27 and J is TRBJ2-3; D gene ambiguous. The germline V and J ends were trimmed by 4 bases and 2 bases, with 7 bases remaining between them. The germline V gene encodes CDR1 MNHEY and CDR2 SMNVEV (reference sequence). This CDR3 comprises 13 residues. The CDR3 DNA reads TGTGCCAGCAGTTCCGTAGACACAGATACGCAGTATTTT. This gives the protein CASSSVDTDTQYF.

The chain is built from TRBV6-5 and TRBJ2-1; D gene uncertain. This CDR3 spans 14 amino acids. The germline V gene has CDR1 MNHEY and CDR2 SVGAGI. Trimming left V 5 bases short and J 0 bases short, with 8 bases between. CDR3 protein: CASSRLRSYNEQFF. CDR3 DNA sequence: TGTGCCAGCAGTAGACTCCGCTCCTACAATGAGCAGTTCTTC.

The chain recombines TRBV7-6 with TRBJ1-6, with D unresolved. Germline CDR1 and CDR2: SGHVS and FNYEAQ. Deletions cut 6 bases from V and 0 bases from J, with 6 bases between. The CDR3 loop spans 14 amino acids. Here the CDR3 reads CASSWSSYNSPLHF. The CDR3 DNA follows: TGTGCCAGCAGTTGGAGCTCCTATAATTCACCCCTCCACTTT.

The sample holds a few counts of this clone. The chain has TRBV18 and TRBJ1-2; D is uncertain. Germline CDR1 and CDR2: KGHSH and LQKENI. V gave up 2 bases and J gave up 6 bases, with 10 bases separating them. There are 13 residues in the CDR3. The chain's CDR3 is CASSPSLNNGYTF. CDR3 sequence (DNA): TGTGCCAGCTCACCAAGTCTGAATAATGGCTACACCTTC. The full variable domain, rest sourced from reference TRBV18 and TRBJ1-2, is NAGVMQNPRHLVRRRGQEARLRCSPMKGHSHVYWYRQLPEEGLKFMVYLQKENIIDESGMPKERFSAEFPKEGPSILRIQQVVRGDSAAYFCASSPSLNNGYTFGSGTRLTVV.

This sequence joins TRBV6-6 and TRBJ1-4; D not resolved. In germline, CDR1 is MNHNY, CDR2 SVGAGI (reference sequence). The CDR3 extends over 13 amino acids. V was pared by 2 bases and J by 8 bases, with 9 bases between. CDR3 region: CASSYQVGEKLFF. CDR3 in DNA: TGTGCCAGCAGTTACCAAGTAGGGGAAAAACTGTTTTTT.

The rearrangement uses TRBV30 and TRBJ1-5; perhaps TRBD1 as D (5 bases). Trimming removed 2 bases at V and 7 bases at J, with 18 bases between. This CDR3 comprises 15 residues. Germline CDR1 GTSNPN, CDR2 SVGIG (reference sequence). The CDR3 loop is CAWSYGGGRRQPQHF. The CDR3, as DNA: TGTGCCTGGAGTTATGGGGGGGGTCGACGACAGCCCCAGCATTTT.

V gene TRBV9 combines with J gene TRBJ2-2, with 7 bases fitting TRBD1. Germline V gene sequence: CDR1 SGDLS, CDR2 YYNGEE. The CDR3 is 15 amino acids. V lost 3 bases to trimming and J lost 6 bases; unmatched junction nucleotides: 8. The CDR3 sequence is CASSAQGVGPGELFF. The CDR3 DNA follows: TGTGCCAGCAGCGCCCAGGGGGTGGGCCCCGGGGAGCTGTTTTTT.

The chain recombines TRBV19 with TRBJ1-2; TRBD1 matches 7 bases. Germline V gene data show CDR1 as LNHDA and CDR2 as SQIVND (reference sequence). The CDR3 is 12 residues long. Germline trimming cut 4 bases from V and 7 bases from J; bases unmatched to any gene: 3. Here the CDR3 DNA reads TGTGCCAGTAGTAGCCGACAGGGTGGCTACACCTTC. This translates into CASSSRQGGYTF. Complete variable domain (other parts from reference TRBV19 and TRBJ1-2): DGGITQSPKYLFRKEGQNVTLSCEQNLNHDAMYWYRQDPGQGLRLIYYSQIVNDFQKGDIAEGYSVSREKKESFPLTVTSAQKNPTAFYLCASSSRQGGYTFGSGTRLTVV.

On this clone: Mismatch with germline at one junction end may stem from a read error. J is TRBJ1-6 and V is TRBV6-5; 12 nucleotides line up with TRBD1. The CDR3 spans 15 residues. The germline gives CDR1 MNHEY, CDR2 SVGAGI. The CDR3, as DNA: TGCCCAGTAGGGACAGGGGGCACCTATAATTCACCCCTCCACTTT. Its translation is CPVGTGGTYNSPLHF.

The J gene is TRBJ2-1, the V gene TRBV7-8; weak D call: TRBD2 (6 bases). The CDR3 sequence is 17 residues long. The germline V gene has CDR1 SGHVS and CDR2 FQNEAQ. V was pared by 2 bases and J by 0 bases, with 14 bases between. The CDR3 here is CASSLNFRGSSYNEQFF. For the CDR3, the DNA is TGTGCCAGCAGCTTAAATTTTCGGGGGAGCTCCTACAATGAGCAGTTCTTC.

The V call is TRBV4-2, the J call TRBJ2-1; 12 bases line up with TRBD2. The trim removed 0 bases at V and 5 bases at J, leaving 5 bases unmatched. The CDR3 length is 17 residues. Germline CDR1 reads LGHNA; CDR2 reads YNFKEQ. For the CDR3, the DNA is TGTGCCAGCAGCCAAGAAGGAGGACTAGCGGGGAACAATGAGCAGTTCTTC. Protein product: CASSQEGGLAGNNEQFF.

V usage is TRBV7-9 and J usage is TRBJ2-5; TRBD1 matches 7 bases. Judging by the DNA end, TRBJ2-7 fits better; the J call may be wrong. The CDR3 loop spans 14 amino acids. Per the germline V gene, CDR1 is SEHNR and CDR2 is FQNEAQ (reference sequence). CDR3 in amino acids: CASSLRQGDYEQYF. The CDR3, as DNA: TGTGCCAGCAGCTTAAGGCAGGGGGACTACGAGCAGTACTTC.

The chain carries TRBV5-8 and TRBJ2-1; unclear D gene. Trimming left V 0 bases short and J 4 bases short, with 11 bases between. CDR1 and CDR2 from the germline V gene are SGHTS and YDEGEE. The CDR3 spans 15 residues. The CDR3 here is CASSLEVSSYNEQFF. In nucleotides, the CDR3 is TGTGCCAGCAGCTTGGAGGTTAGCTCATACAATGAGCAGTTCTTC.